The 5 T cell receptor beta chains reported below all come from one sample, sequenced in a study of PD-L1 blockade in urothelial cancer. TCRdb's table, derived via immunoSEQ multiplex PCR, lists solely in-frame clones and lacks some. This repertoire shows about 32,000 clones, approximately 40% found once; its top ten account for 8% to 9.5%. The source material was tumor tissue, sampled before atezolizumab (anti-PD-L1) treatment. The receptors stem from a man between 60 and 75 years old with urothelial cancer.

A few counts support this clone. The chain carries TRBV9 and TRBJ1-5; maybe TRBD1 (6 bases). Per the germline V gene, CDR1 is SGDLS and CDR2 is YYNGEE. The CDR3 has 13 amino acids. The ends were cut back, 3 bases at V and 9 bases at J, with 13 bases in the middle. The CDR3 DNA reads as TGTGCCAGCAGCGAACAGGGCGCCGGGCCCCAGCATTTT. Translating it yields CASSEQGAGPQHF. Filled out from reference TRBV9 and TRBJ1-5, the complete variable domain reads DSGVTQTPKHLITATGQRVTLRCSPRSGDLSVYWYQQSLDQGLQFLIQYYNGEERAKGNILERFSAQQFPDLHSELNLSSLELGDSALYFCASSEQGAGPQHFGDGTRLSIL.

This clone was detected a few times. The rearrangement joins TRBV11-3 to TRBJ2-7; the D is unclear. V lost 2 bases and J 1 base, leaving 9 bases between the germline ends. CDR1 and CDR2 from the germline V gene are SGHNT and YENEEA. CDR3 length: 14 residues. This chain's CDR3 is CASSLTSGSYEQYF. The CDR3 region has the DNA TGTGCCAGCAGCTTAACGTCCGGATCCTACGAGCAGTACTTC. The full variable domain, completed using reference TRBV11-3 and TRBJ2-7, is EAGVVQSPRYKIIEKKQPVAFWCNPISGHNTLYWYLQNLGQGPELLIRYENEEAVDDSQLPKDRFSAERLKGVDSTLKIQPAELGDSAVYLCASSLTSGSYEQYFGPGTRLTVT.

The V and J genes are TRBV19 and TRBJ1-2; 7 bases line up with TRBD1. The trim removed 7 bases at V and 7 bases at J, leaving 9 bases unmatched. The CDR3 is 13 residues long. Germline V CDR1 and CDR2: LNHDA, SQIVND (reference sequence). The CDR3 DNA reads TGTGCCAGTACCCCAGGGACAGCCCCTGGCTACACCTTC. It yields the protein CASTPGTAPGYTF.

This clone was counted many times. J is TRBJ1-5 and V is TRBV15; D is unclear. Germline V gives CDR1 LNHNV, CDR2 YYDKDF (reference sequence). The germline V and J ends were trimmed by 9 bases and 0 bases, with 12 bases remaining between them. The CDR3 covers 14 residues. CDR3 nucleotide sequence: TGTGCCACAAGGGCGGACTATAGCAATCAGCCCCAGCATTTT. Translating it yields CATRADYSNQPQHF.

This clone was recorded a few times. The same CDR3 can be traced to other DNA sequences in this sample. This chain uses TRBV11-3 with TRBJ1-4, with D possibly matching TRBD1 (5 bases). From germline, CDR1 is SGHNT and CDR2 YENEEA. The CDR3 extends over 15 amino acids. V dropped 1 base and J dropped 4 bases, with 10 bases sitting between them. The CDR3 spells CASSLVAGNNEKLFF. CDR3 bases: TGTGCCAGCAGCTTAGTAGCAGGGAATAATGAAAAACTGTTTTTT.